These 25 T cell receptor beta chains originate from one sample sequenced in a study of shared clonotypes between healthy human individuals. Method: immunoSEQ multiplex PCR; TCRdb's copy keeps in-frame clones and lacks some. The table lists about 380,000 clones, roughly 96% of them singletons. What was sequenced was memory CD8+ T cells sorted from blood. Subset specified: CD45RO+ cells pooled with CCR7-negative TemRA cells. These receptors originate from a young man in good health.

The V call is TRBV10-1, the J call TRBJ2-2, with 9 bases fitting TRBD1. CDR3 length: 17 amino acids. After removal of 9 bases from V and 3 bases from J, the junction contained 14 bases not matched to a gene. In germline, CDR1 is WNHNN, CDR2 SYGVQD (reference sequence). CDR3 in DNA: TGCGCCAGGACAACTGCGGGACAGGGAATGGACACCGGGGAGCTGTTTTTT. It codes for CARTTAGQGMDTGELFF.

Only a few counts were recorded for this clone. The gene calls are TRBV30 and TRBJ1-1; D gene unclear. The CDR3 is 14 residues long. Germline loops: CDR1 GTSNPN, CDR2 SVGIG (reference sequence). Trimming cost V 0 bases and J 1 base, with 9 bases left between them. CDR3 amino acids: CAWSVIRGNTEAFF. The DNA for the CDR3 is TGTGCCTGGAGTGTAATTAGAGGGAACACTGAAGCTTTCTTT.

The J gene is TRBJ1-4, the V gene TRBV27; TRBD1 aligns across 7 bases. This CDR3 contains 16 residues. Germline values: CDR1 MNHEY, CDR2 SMNVEV (reference sequence). The trim removed 0 bases at V and 8 bases at J, leaving 9 bases unmatched. The CDR3 DNA reads as TGTGCCAGCAGTTTATCCGCGGGACAGATGGGCGAAAAACTGTTTTTT. Its translation: CASSLSAGQMGEKLFF.

This chain uses TRBV28 with TRBJ1-2; 7 bases map to TRBD1. CDR3 length equals 14 residues. V shed 6 bases, J shed 4 bases, and the junction held 8 bases outside the gene matches. Germline values: CDR1 MDHEN, CDR2 SYDVKM. CDR3 sequence (DNA): TGTGCCAGCAGCCCACAGGGGTCGGGCTATGGCTACACCTTC. It yields the protein CASSPQGSGYGYTF.

The chain recombines TRBV5-6 with TRBJ1-2, with D possibly TRBD1 on 5 matching bases. CDR1 is SGHDT and CDR2 is YYEEEE in the germline V gene. The CDR3 consists of 14 residues. The V end was cut by 0 bases, the J end by 6 bases, with 12 bases between. The CDR3 spells CASSLAGESDGYTF. CDR3 sequence (DNA): TGTGCCAGCAGCTTGGCGGGGGAGTCTGATGGCTACACCTTC.

This chain joins TRBV28 and TRBJ1-5, with unresolved D. The CDR3 length is 14 residues. V lost 4 bases, J lost 3 bases, and 10 bases lay in between. Germline V CDR1 and CDR2: MDHEN, SYDVKM. Here the CDR3 reads CASSSGLNNQPQHF. CDR3 coding DNA: TGTGCCAGCAGTTCGGGCCTGAACAATCAGCCCCAGCATTTT.

V gene TRBV6-6 combines with J gene TRBJ1-5; maybe TRBD1 (5 bases). V lost 6 bases, J lost 0 bases, and 12 bases lay in between. The CDR3 runs 15 residues. The germline CDR1 and CDR2 sequences are MNHNY and SVGAGI (reference sequence). The CDR3 bases are TGTGCCAGCAGGGGGCCCAGGTTTAGCAATCAGCCCCAGCATTTT. It codes for CASRGPRFSNQPQHF.

The genes are TRBV9 and TRBJ2-3; no clear D gene. This CDR3 contains 16 residues. The germline V and J ends were trimmed by 0 bases and 4 bases, with 15 bases remaining between them. Per the germline V gene, CDR1 is SGDLS and CDR2 is YYNGEE. Here the CDR3 DNA reads TGTGCCAGCAGCGTAGAATGGGGTAAGGGCCCAGATACGCAGTATTTT. The encoded protein is CASSVEWGKGPDTQYF.

J is TRBJ2-3 and V is TRBV11-3, with 10 bases that match TRBD2. V was pared by 5 bases and J by 3 bases, with 8 bases of the junction left unmatched. Germline V gene lookup returns CDR1 SGHNT and CDR2 YENEEA. The CDR3 covers 16 residues. The CDR3 bases are TGTGCCAGCAGCGCCCCCCAGCGGGAGGGTACAGATACGCAGTATTTT. It specifies CASSAPQREGTDTQYF.

Here the CDR3 reads CASSPDGPSNQPQHF. CDR3 sequence (DNA): TGTGCCAGCTCGCCCGACGGACCTAGCAATCAGCCCCAGCATTTT. This sequence joins TRBV18 and TRBJ1-5; the D is unclear. There are 15 residues in the CDR3. Germline V gene data show CDR1 as KGHSH and CDR2 as LQKENI. V was cut by 6 bases and J by 0 bases, with 12 bases left in between.

The chain combines TRBV5-5 with TRBJ1-4; D not certain. Germline lookup yields CDR1 SGHKS and CDR2 YYEKEE (reference sequence). V dropped 2 bases and J dropped 8 bases, with 22 bases sitting between them. The length of the CDR3 is 17 residues. The CDR3 DNA follows: TGTGCCAGCAGCTTTTACTACCGGGTCCTAGGGAGGGAAAAACTGTTTTTT. It translates to CASSFYYRVLGREKLFF.

The chain combines TRBV28 with TRBJ2-3; the match to TRBD2 covers 10 bases. The V gene end was trimmed by 2 bases and the J gene end by 2 bases; junction bases not matched to a gene: 7. Germline V CDR1 and CDR2: MDHEN, SYDVKM. The CDR3 runs 17 residues. CDR3: CASSLRTSGLLTDTQYF. The CDR3 nucleotides read TGTGCCAGCAGTTTACGGACTAGCGGACTCCTCACAGATACGCAGTATTTT.

This clone was picked up a small number of times. The chain is built from TRBV7-8 and TRBJ1-5; tentatively, D is TRBD1 (6 bases). CDR1 SGHVS and CDR2 FQNEAQ come from the germline V gene. The CDR3 runs to 14 residues. V dropped 5 bases and J dropped 0 bases, with 8 bases sitting between them. The DNA of the CDR3 is TGTGCCAGCAGCCCACAGGGTAGCAATCAGCCCCAGCATTTT. Amino acids: CASSPQGSNQPQHF. Supplemented by reference TRBV7-8 and TRBJ1-5, the full variable domain reads GAGVSQSPRYKVAKRGQDVALRCDPISGHVSLFWYQQALGQGPEFLTYFQNEAQLDKSGLPSDRFFAERPEGSVSTLKIQRTQQEDSAVYLCASSPQGSNQPQHFGDGTRLSIL.

The chain joins TRBV30 to TRBJ1-5; D is ambiguous. Trimming left V 3 bases short and J 1 base short, with 4 bases between. The CDR3 contains 12 residues. CDR1 and CDR2 from the germline V gene are GTSNPN and SVGIG (reference sequence). This CDR3 is CAWRDSNQPQHF. In nucleotides, the CDR3 is TGTGCCTGGAGGGACAGCAATCAGCCCCAGCATTTT.

As concerns this clone: This specimen includes other DNA sequences encoding the same CDR3. The chain uses TRBV28 and TRBJ2-7, with TRBD2 matching 9 bases. V lost 3 bases, J lost 3 bases, and 3 bases stayed unmatched. The CDR3 contains 14 residues. The germline gives CDR1 MDHEN, CDR2 SYDVKM. Written as DNA, the CDR3 is TGTGCCAGCAGTTTGGGCGGGAGGGTCTACGAGCAGTACTTC. Amino acid sequence: CASSLGGRVYEQYF.

This clone was recorded only once. The chain recombines TRBV7-2 with TRBJ2-3; possibly TRBD1 for D (5 bases). The CDR3 has 15 residues. V was shortened by 1 base and J by 0 bases, with 8 bases between the two germline ends. Germline V gives CDR1 SGHTA, CDR2 FQGNSA. CDR3 bases: TGTGCCAGCAGCTTAGTAGGGGCGAGCACAGATACGCAGTATTTT. Translating it yields CASSLVGASTDTQYF. Filled out from reference TRBV7-2 and TRBJ2-3, the complete variable domain reads GAGVSQSPSNKVTEKGKDVELRCDPISGHTALYWYRQSLGQGLEFLIYFQGNSAPDKSGLPSDRFSAERTGGSVSTLTIQRTQQEDSAVYLCASSLVGASTDTQYFGPGTRLTVL.

This rearrangement joins TRBV6-5 to TRBJ2-7, with 12 bases fitting TRBD2. The CDR3 consists of 14 residues. The germline gives CDR1 MNHEY, CDR2 SVGAGI. The ends lost 6 bases at V and 6 bases at J; junction bases unmatched: 6. The CDR3 is CASRRLAGASEQYF. In nucleotides, the CDR3 is TGTGCCAGCAGGCGACTAGCGGGAGCCTCCGAGCAGTACTTC.

V is TRBV12-5 and J is TRBJ2-1; perhaps TRBD2 as D (7 bases). The CDR3 extends over 15 amino acids. Trimming removed 2 bases from V and 7 bases from J, with 15 bases in between. Germline CDR1 LGHNT, CDR2 FRNRAP. The CDR3 sequence: CASGLNVGGHNEQFF. CDR3 bases: TGTGCTAGTGGTTTGAACGTCGGGGGGCATAATGAGCAGTTCTTC.

CDR3 protein: CASSLGLADNEQFF. In DNA form, the CDR3 reads TGTGCCAGCAGCTTAGGACTAGCGGACAATGAGCAGTTCTTC. The rearrangement joins TRBV11-2 to TRBJ2-1; 9 bases match TRBD2. CDR3 length equals 14 residues. Germline lookup yields CDR1 SGHAT and CDR2 FQNNGV. Trimming cost V 1 base and J 5 bases; bases outside gene matches: 0. The whole variable domain, remainder taken from reference TRBV11-2 and TRBJ2-1, is EAGVAQSPRYKIIEKRQSVAFWCNPISGHATLYWYQQILGQGPKLLIQFQNNGVVDDSQLPKDRFSAERLKGVDSTLKIQPAKLEDSAVYLCASSLGLADNEQFFGPGTRLTVL.

Of note for this clone: The same CDR3 can be traced to other DNA sequences in this sample. V gene TRBV19 combines with J gene TRBJ1-5; D not resolved. Trimming pared 1 base from V and 0 bases from J, leaving 4 bases between. Germline-derived CDR1 and CDR2 are LNHDA and SQIVND (reference sequence). The CDR3 runs to 14 residues. The CDR3, as DNA: TGTGCCAGTAGTATAGGTGATAGCAATCAGCCCCAGCATTTT. Translation gives CASSIGDSNQPQHF.

The chain links TRBV28 to TRBJ2-7; D is ambiguous. V was pared by 6 bases and J by 0 bases, with 9 bases between. Germline V gene sequence: CDR1 MDHEN, CDR2 SYDVKM. This CDR3 is 13 amino acids long. This CDR3 reads CASRPPSSYEQYF. The DNA of the CDR3 is TGTGCCAGCAGGCCGCCGAGCTCCTACGAGCAGTACTTC.

V is TRBV9 and J is TRBJ2-3, with 8 bases that match TRBD2. J lost 8 bases, V lost 3 bases, and 14 bases had no gene match. This CDR3 is built from 16 residues. Germline CDR1 and CDR2: SGDLS and YYNGEE. CDR3 DNA sequence: TGTGCCAGCAGCGCTAGTAGCGGGGCCCTCTCGGGTACGCAGTATTTT. Its protein is CASSASSGALSGTQYF. The whole variable domain, filled in from reference TRBV9 and TRBJ2-3, reads DSGVTQTPKHLITATGQRVTLRCSPRSGDLSVYWYQQSLDQGLQFLIQYYNGEERAKGNILERFSAQQFPDLHSELNLSSLELGDSALYFCASSASSGALSGTQYFGPGTRLTVL.

V gene TRBV15 combines with J gene TRBJ2-6; D gene unclear. V lost 9 bases and J 0 bases, leaving 12 bases between the germline ends. The germline V gene encodes CDR1 LNHNV and CDR2 YYDKDF (reference sequence). This CDR3 spans 15 amino acids. CDR3 sequence reads: CATSGSSSGANVLTF. CDR3 sequence (DNA): TGTGCCACTTCGGGCAGCAGCTCTGGGGCCAACGTCCTGACTTTC.

The chain has TRBV5-6 and TRBJ2-5; 10 bases are shared with TRBD2. The ends lost 6 bases at V and 5 bases at J; junction bases unmatched: 7. Per germline, CDR1 SGHDT and CDR2 YYEEEE. The CDR3 spans 14 residues. The CDR3 protein is CASILAGGGETQYF. CDR3 sequence (DNA): TGTGCCAGCATTTTAGCGGGAGGAGGGGAGACCCAGTACTTC.

The V and J genes are TRBV4-2 and TRBJ1-3; D is unresolved. The CDR3 spans 13 residues. With 0 bases removed from V and 4 bases from J, the gap between germline ends came to 4 bases. The germline CDR1 and CDR2 sequences are LGHNA and YNFKEQ. The CDR3 DNA sequence: TGTGCCAGCAGCCAAGAAGAGGGAAACACCATATATTTT. The encoded protein is CASSQEEGNTIYF.